The present TCR beta chain was sequenced within a study of regulatory T cells in long-lasting Graves disease. Study-wide points: Gene preferences differed: TRBV28, TRBJ1-2, TRBJ2-5 in persistent cases.

With 3 bases removed from V and 2 bases from J, the gap between germline ends came to 13 bases. The germline V gene encodes CDR1 SGHAT and CDR2 FQDESV (reference sequence). CDR3 length equals 15 residues. According to the study, TCR beta libraries were built with iRepertoire HTBI primers and CDR3-region Arm-PCR. Each CDR3 protein is one row after TCRdb ran MiXCR on the multiplex PCR reads. Among about 370,000 distinct CDR3 sequences listed, about a sixth were seen once. This clonotype appeared a few times. Its antigen is undetermined. Time point in this sample: newly diagnosed GD, antithyroid drugs for less than 3 months. RNA from PBMCs was the source of the TCR library. Graves' disease diagnosis used American Thyroid Association guidelines.

This TCR derives from a female donor with Graves disease. Sample: peripheral blood mononuclear cells (PBMCs), taken at new diagnosis, from a patient treated with antithyroid drugs. The chain has TRBV11-1 and TRBJ2-5; D gene uncertain. The CDR3: CASSLVGDRQETQYF. In DNA, the CDR3 is TGTGCCAGCAGCTTGGTTGGGGATAGACAAGAGACCCAGTACTTC. The full variable domain, rest sourced from reference TRBV11-1 and TRBJ2-5, is EAEVAQSPRYKITEKSQAVAFWCDPISGHATLYWYRQILGQGPELLVQFQDESVVDDSQLPKDRFSAERLKGVDSTLKIQPAELGDSAMYLCASSLVGDRQETQYFGPGTRLLVL.